Sequencing of this TCR beta chain was carried out in a study of cytomegalovirus exposure and HLA in healthy donors. Study findings and constraints: Among TCR beta chains of equal frequency, HLA-associated ones were more clonally expanded in a later analysis. Rare sequences made up most TCRs, while some public TCRs were found in many donors. About 87% or about 30% of the time was how often most TCR beta V segments were productive, according to an earlier analysis.

V shed 4 bases and J shed 0 bases, with 13 bases lying between them. The CDR3 contains 16 residues. Per germline, CDR1 SNHLY and CDR2 FYNNEI. This clone came up once. The antigen is undetermined. The PCR was carried out with 60 Vbeta primers and 13 Jbeta primers. Measured with immunoSEQ multiplex PCR; TCRdb has only the in-frame clones, and not every one. The sample consists of about 180,000 clones, about four fifths of them appearing once. This sequence joins TRBV2 and TRBJ1-3, with D tentatively TRBD1 (5 bases). The clonotype originates from a woman between 50 and 59 years old in good health and CMV-seronegative. The specimen was PBMCs. The CDR3 here is CASSGDLRASGNTIYF. CDR3 in DNA: TGTGCCAGCAGTGGGGACTTGCGGGCCTCTGGAAACACCATATATTTT.